The 21 T cell receptor beta chains presented below share a single source sample, sequenced in a study of cytomegalovirus exposure and HLA in healthy donors. Primers for the PCR totalled 60 Vbeta and 13 Jbeta. TCRdb's copy holds only in-frame clones and misses some; the assay was immunoSEQ multiplex PCR. Altogether 110,000 to 150,000 clones are present, 76% being singletons, with the ten largest covering approximately 2%. The specimen was PBMCs. The origin of the receptors is a woman aged 40 to 50 in good health and CMV-seronegative.

The rearrangement links TRBV13 to TRBJ2-5, with D perhaps matching TRBD2 (5 bases). The CDR3 extends over 13 amino acids. Deletions cut 5 bases from V and 5 bases from J, with 12 bases between. The germline CDR1 and CDR2 sequences are PRHDT and FYEKMQ (reference sequence). The CDR3 sequence is CASSRRGKETQYF. The CDR3 nucleotides read TGTGCCAGCAGCCGACGGGGTAAGGAGACCCAGTACTTC.

V and J are TRBV29-1 and TRBJ1-2, with D uncertain. The CDR3 is 12 residues long. Between the trimmed V and J ends, which lost 7 bases and 3 bases, there was a span of 12 bases. CDR1 SQVTM and CDR2 ANQGSEA come from the germline V gene. For the CDR3, the DNA is TGCAGCGGTGCCGGGGAGGACTATGGCTACACCTTC. As protein: CSGAGEDYGYTF.

The chain combines TRBV9 with TRBJ2-7; 8 bases match TRBD1. Germline V CDR1 and CDR2: SGDLS, YYNGEE. The ends lost 0 bases at V and 0 bases at J; junction bases unmatched: 2. The CDR3 extends over 15 amino acids. The CDR3 region is CASSVEQGASYEQYF. CDR3 nucleotides: TGTGCCAGCAGCGTAGAGCAGGGGGCCTCCTACGAGCAGTACTTC.

The chain combines TRBV10-3 with TRBJ1-5; D remains ambiguous. Trimming pared 6 bases from V and 3 bases from J, leaving 12 bases between. The germline V gene encodes CDR1 ENHRY and CDR2 SYGVKD. CDR3 length: 14 residues. CDR3 nucleotide sequence: TGTGCCATCAGCCCAGACGGGAACAATCAGCCCCAGCATTTT. It yields the protein CAISPDGNNQPQHF.

V usage is TRBV15 and J usage is TRBJ2-3; 7 nucleotides line up with TRBD2. The ends lost 5 bases at V and 3 bases at J; junction bases unmatched: 11. CDR1 is LNHNV and CDR2 is YYDKDF in the germline V gene (reference sequence). This CDR3 is built from 16 residues. CDR3 sequence: CATSSRTGGGTDTQYF. CDR3 nucleotide sequence: TGTGCCACCAGCTCCCGTACGGGAGGTGGAACAGATACGCAGTATTTT.

The V gene is TRBV5-4, the J gene TRBJ2-7; 9 bases are a match to TRBD1. The CDR3 has 13 residues. The germline CDR1 and CDR2 sequences are SGHNT and YYREEE (reference sequence). J lost 6 bases, V lost 4 bases, and 5 bases had no gene match. CDR3 amino acids: CASSTYRGLEQYF. In DNA, the CDR3 is TGTGCCAGCAGCACGTACAGGGGGCTCGAGCAGTACTTC.

This clone was counted between two and nine times. CDR3 loop: CASSFVIDGRRTYEQYF. The CDR3 region has the DNA TGCGCCAGCAGCTTTGTTATAGACGGGAGAAGGACCTACGAGCAGTACTTC. This chain connects TRBV5-1 to TRBJ2-7, with a possible D match to TRBD2 (6 bases). V lost 2 bases, J lost 2 bases, and 20 bases lay in between. Germline V gene lookup returns CDR1 SGHRS and CDR2 YFSETQ. The CDR3 length is 17 residues.

The chain links TRBV7-9 to TRBJ2-5; perhaps TRBD2 as D (5 bases). This CDR3 is 16 amino acids long. V shed 1 base and J shed 5 bases, with 17 bases lying between them. Germline V gene sequence: CDR1 SEHNR, CDR2 FQNEAQ (reference sequence). The CDR3 is CASSLGRKQERETQYF. CDR3 nucleotides: TGTGCCAGCAGCTTAGGCCGGAAGCAGGAGCGGGAGACCCAGTACTTC.

There are a few counts of this clone. The J gene is TRBJ1-3, the V gene TRBV10-2; weak D call: TRBD1 (5 bases). Germline-derived CDR1 and CDR2 are WSHSY and SAAADI. The CDR3 is 16 residues long. V was trimmed by 2 bases and J by 1 base, leaving 12 bases between them. CDR3 protein: CASSEAQGRSGNTIYF. The CDR3 region has the DNA TGCGCCAGCAGTGAGGCGCAGGGTCGATCTGGAAACACCATATATTTT.

This clone has only one observation. The gene calls are TRBV5-1 and TRBJ2-5; 8 bases align to TRBD1. The CDR3 is made up of 15 amino acids. CDR1 is SGHRS and CDR2 is YFSETQ in the germline V gene. After removal of 0 bases from V and 4 bases from J, the junction contained 5 bases not matched to a gene. CDR3 loop: CASSLGTGFIETQYF. Here the CDR3 DNA reads TGCGCCAGCAGCTTGGGGACAGGGTTCATAGAGACCCAGTACTTC.

J is TRBJ2-3 and V is TRBV6-5; possibly TRBD1 for D (5 bases). Trimming took off 7 bases at V and 0 bases at J, with 11 bases between the two ends. The CDR3 loop spans 14 amino acids. Germline CDR1 is MNHEY and CDR2 is SVGAGI. CDR3 protein: CASTAGWSTDTQYF. CDR3 sequence (DNA): TGTGCCAGCACCGCAGGGTGGAGCACAGATACGCAGTATTTT.

In its sample, this clone was seen once. This sequence joins TRBV5-1 and TRBJ2-3; D may be TRBD2 (7 bases). The CDR3 totals 16 residues. The V gene lost 3 bases and the J gene lost 5 bases, with 19 bases spanning the gap. Germline lookup yields CDR1 SGHRS and CDR2 YFSETQ. The CDR3 sequence is CASSSGGGGLGDTQYF. CDR3 DNA sequence: TGCGCCAGCAGCTCCGGAGGGGGGGGCTTAGGAGATACGCAGTATTTT. Drawing the rest from reference TRBV5-1 and TRBJ2-3, the complete variable domain is KAGVTQTPRYLIKTRGQQVTLSCSPISGHRSVSWYQQTPGQGLQFLFEYFSETQRNKGNFPGRFSGRQFSNSRSEMNVSTLELGDSALYLCASSSGGGGLGDTQYFGPGTRLTVL.

The rearrangement links TRBV4-2 to TRBJ2-5; possibly TRBD2 for D (6 bases). Germline V gene lookup returns CDR1 LGHNA and CDR2 YNFKEQ. The CDR3 covers 16 residues. Deletions cut 0 bases from V and 4 bases from J, with 15 bases between. CDR3 nucleotide sequence: TGTGCCAGCAGCCAAGATCGGGCGGGGTCGCGAGAGACCCAGTACTTC. It specifies CASSQDRAGSRETQYF.

The chain joins TRBV27 to TRBJ2-7; unclear D gene. V was cut by 3 bases and J by 3 bases, with 9 bases left in between. The germline V gene has CDR1 MNHEY and CDR2 SMNVEV (reference sequence). The CDR3 covers 13 residues. The CDR3 DNA reads TGTGCCAGCAGTTTGCGGCAGCGCTACGAGCAGTACTTC. Its protein product is CASSLRQRYEQYF.

This clone occurred a few times. The chain carries TRBV7-6 and TRBJ2-7; D is uncertain. CDR1 and CDR2 from the germline V gene are SGHVS and FNYEAQ. Between the trimmed V and J ends, which lost 2 bases and 0 bases, there was a span of 11 bases. The CDR3 loop spans 15 amino acids. Here the CDR3 reads CASSLLSSTSYEQYF. Written as DNA, the CDR3 is TGTGCCAGCAGCTTACTAAGTAGCACCTCCTACGAGCAGTACTTC. Full variable domain (missing parts from reference TRBV7-6 and TRBJ2-7): GAGVSQSPRYKVTKRGQDVALRCDPISGHVSLYWYRQALGQGPEFLTYFNYEAQQDKSGLPNDRFSAERPEGSISTLTIQRTEQRDSAMYRCASSLLSSTSYEQYFGPGTRLTVT.

This sequence joins TRBV6-1 and TRBJ2-1; 7 positions match TRBD1. The V gene end was trimmed by 8 bases and the J gene end by 8 bases; junction bases not matched to a gene: 12. The CDR3 consists of 14 residues. Germline V gene sequence: CDR1 MNHNS, CDR2 SASEGT. CDR3 sequence: CASDYRGSWYEQFF. Here the CDR3 DNA reads TGTGCCAGCGACTACAGGGGCTCCTGGTATGAGCAGTTCTTC.

This clone was counted a single time. This rearrangement joins TRBV5-6 to TRBJ1-2; 8 bases are a match to TRBD1. The CDR3 is 13 residues long. Germline V gene data show CDR1 as SGHDT and CDR2 as YYEEEE. Trimming cost V 7 bases and J 5 bases; bases outside gene matches: 7. The CDR3 nucleotides read TGTGCCAGCGGACAGGGTACTGGGTATGGCTACACCTTC. It translates to CASGQGTGYGYTF.

The chain links TRBV7-6 to TRBJ2-5; 9 bases fit TRBD1. The trim removed 5 bases at V and 3 bases at J, leaving 10 bases unmatched. Per the germline V gene, CDR1 is SGHVS and CDR2 is FNYEAQ. This CDR3 has 16 amino acids. The CDR3 DNA reads TGTGCCAGCAGCCAGCGGGGACAGGGCCAAAAAGAGACCCAGTACTTC. Encoded protein: CASSQRGQGQKETQYF.

The chain couples TRBV19 to TRBJ1-2; the D gene is possibly TRBD1 (6 bases). The CDR3 consists of 13 residues. CDR1 and CDR2 (germline): LNHDA, SQIVND (reference sequence). Trimming cost V 10 bases and J 2 bases, with 14 bases left between them. The CDR3 nucleotides are TGTGCCACCCAGGGGATTTCGAACTATGGCTACACCTTC. This gives the protein CATQGISNYGYTF.

The chain couples TRBV18 to TRBJ1-2; 7 bases map to TRBD1. The V segment lost 4 bases and the J segment 8 bases; nucleotides outside the gene matches: 16. CDR1 and CDR2 (germline): KGHSH, LQKENI. The CDR3 is 16 amino acids. Here the CDR3 reads CASSRASNRGVEGYTF. The CDR3, as DNA: TGTGCCAGCTCACGAGCCTCCAACAGGGGAGTCGAGGGCTACACCTTC.

The chain uses TRBV6-1 and TRBJ1-2; no firm D call. Germline CDR1 is MNHNS and CDR2 is SASEGT. V dropped 2 bases and J dropped 0 bases, with 10 bases sitting between them. This CDR3 contains 15 residues. CDR3 residues: CASSETRGANYGYTF. The CDR3 nucleotides read TGTGCCAGCAGTGAAACACGGGGAGCTAACTATGGCTACACCTTC.